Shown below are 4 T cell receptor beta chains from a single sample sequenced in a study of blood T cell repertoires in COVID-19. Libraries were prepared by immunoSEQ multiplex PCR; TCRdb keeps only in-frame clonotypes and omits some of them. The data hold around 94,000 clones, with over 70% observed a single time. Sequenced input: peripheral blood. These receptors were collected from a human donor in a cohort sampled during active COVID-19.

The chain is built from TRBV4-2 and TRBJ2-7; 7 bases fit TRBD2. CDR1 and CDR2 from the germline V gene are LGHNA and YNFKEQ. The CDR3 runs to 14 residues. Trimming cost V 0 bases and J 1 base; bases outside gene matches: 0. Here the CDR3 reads CASSQDGRSYEQYF. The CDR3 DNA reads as TGTGCCAGCAGCCAAGACGGGAGGTCCTACGAGCAGTACTTC.

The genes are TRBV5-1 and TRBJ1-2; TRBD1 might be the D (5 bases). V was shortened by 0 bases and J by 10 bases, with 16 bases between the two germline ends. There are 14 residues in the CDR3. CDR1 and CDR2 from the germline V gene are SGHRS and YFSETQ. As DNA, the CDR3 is TGCGCCAGCAGCTTGGCCTCTCCACGGGGGAACTACACCTTC. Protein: CASSLASPRGNYTF.

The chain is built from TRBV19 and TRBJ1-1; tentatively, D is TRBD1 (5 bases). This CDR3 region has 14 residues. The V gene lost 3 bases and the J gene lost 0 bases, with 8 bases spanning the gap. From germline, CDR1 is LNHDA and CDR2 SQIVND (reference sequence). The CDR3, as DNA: TGTGCCAGTAGTATCGCAGGGCTGAACACTGAAGCTTTCTTT. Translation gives CASSIAGLNTEAFF.

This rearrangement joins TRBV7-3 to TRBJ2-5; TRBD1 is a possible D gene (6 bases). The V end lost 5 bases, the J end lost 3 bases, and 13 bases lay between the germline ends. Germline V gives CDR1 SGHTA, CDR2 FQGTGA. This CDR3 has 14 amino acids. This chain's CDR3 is CASSKAGTKETQYF. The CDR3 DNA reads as TGTGCCAGCAGCAAAGCCGGGACAAAAGAGACCCAGTACTTC.